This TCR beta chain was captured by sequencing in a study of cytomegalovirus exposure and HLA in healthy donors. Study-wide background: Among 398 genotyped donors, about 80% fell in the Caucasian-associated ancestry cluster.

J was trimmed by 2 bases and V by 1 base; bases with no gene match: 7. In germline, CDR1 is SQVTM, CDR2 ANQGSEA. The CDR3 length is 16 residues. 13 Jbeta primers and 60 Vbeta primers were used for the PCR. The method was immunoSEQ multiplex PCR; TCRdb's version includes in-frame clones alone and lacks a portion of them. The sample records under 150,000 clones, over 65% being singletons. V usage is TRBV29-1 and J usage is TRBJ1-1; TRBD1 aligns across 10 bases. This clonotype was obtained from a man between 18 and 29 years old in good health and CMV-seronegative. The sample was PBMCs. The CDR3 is CSVEGQGALVNTEAFF. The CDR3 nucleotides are TGCAGCGTTGAAGGACAGGGGGCGTTGGTAAACACTGAAGCTTTCTTT.